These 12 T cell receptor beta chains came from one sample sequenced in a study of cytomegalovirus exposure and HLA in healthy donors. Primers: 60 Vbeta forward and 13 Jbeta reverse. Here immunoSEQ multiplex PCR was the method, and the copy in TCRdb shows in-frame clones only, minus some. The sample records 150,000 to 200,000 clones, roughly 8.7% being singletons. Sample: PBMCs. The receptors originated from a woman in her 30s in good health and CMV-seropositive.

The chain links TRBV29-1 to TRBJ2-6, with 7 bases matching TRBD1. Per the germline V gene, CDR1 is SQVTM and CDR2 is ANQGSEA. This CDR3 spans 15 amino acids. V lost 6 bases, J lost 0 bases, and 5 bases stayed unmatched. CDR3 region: CSVGQQYSGANVLTF. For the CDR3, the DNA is TGCAGCGTGGGACAGCAATACTCTGGGGCCAACGTCCTGACTTTC.

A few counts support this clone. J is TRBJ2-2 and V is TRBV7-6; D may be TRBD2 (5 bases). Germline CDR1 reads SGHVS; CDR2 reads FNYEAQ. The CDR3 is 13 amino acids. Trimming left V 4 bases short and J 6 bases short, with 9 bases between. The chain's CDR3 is CASSSAGPGELFF. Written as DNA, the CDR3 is TGTGCCAGCAGCTCCGCGGGTCCCGGGGAGCTGTTTTTT.

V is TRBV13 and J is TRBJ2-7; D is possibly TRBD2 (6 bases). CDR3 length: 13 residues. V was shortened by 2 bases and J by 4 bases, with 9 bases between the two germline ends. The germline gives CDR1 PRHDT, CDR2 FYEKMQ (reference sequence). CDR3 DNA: TGTGCCAGCAGCTTACGCGGGGTATACGAGCAGTACTTC. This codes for CASSLRGVYEQYF.

The CDR3 nucleotides read TGTGCCAGCAGCGTCGGGAGGGTCGGAATTCAGTACTTC. This gives the protein CASSVGRVGIQYF. The J gene is TRBJ2-4, the V gene TRBV9; 8 bases agree with TRBD2. Trimming at V came to 2 bases and at J to 10 bases, leaving 5 bases not matched to a gene. This CDR3 is 13 amino acids long. Germline V CDR1 and CDR2: SGDLS, YYNGEE.

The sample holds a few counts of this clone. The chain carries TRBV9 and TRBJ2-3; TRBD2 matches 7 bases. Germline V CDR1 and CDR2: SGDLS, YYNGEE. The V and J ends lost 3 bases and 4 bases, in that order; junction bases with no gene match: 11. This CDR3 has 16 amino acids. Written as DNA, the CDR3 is TGTGCCAGCAGCGCCTTAGCGGGCGCTGTTGCAGATACGCAGTATTTT. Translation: CASSALAGAVADTQYF. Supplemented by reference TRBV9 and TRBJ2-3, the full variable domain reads DSGVTQTPKHLITATGQRVTLRCSPRSGDLSVYWYQQSLDQGLQFLIQYYNGEERAKGNILERFSAQQFPDLHSELNLSSLELGDSALYFCASSALAGAVADTQYFGPGTRLTVL.

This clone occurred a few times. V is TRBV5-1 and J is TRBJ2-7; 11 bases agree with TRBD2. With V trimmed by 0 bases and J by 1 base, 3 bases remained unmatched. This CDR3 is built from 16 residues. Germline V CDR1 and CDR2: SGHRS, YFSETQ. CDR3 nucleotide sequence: TGCGCCAGCAGCTTGGCTCTAGCGGGAGGATCCTACGAGCAGTACTTC. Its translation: CASSLALAGGSYEQYF.

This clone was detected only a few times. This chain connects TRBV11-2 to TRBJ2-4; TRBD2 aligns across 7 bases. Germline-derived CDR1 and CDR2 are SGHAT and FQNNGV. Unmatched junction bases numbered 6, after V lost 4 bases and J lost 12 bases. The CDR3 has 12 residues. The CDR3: CASSSAGTTQYF. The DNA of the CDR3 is TGTGCCAGCAGCTCGGCCGGGACTACTCAGTACTTC.

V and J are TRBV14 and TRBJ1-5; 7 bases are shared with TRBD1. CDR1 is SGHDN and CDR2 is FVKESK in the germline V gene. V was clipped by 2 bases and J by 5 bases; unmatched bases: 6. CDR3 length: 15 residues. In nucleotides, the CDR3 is TGTGCCAGCAGCCAACAACAGGGGAACTATCAGCCCCAGCATTTT. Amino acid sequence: CASSQQQGNYQPQHF.

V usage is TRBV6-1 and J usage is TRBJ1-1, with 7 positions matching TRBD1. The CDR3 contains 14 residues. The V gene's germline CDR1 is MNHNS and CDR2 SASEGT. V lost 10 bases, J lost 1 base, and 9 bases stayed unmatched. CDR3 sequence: CATSRGQTNTEAFF. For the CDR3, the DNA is TGTGCCACCTCGCGGGGACAGACGAACACTGAAGCTTTCTTT.

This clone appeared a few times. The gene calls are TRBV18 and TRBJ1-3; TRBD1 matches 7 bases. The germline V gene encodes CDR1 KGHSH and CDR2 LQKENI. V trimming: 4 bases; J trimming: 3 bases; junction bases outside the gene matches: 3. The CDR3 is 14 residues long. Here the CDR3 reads CASSRQGNGNTIYF. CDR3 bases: TGTGCCAGCTCACGACAGGGTAATGGAAACACCATATATTTT.

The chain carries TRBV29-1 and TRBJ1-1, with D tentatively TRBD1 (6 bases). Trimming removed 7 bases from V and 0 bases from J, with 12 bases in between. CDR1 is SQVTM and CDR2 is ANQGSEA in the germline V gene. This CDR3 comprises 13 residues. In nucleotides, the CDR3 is TGCAGCGCTGGGGGCACCATGAACACTGAAGCTTTCTTT. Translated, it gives CSAGGTMNTEAFF.

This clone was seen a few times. The CDR3 DNA reads as TGTGCCAGCAGTTTATCGGGAGGGGCGGGCGGGGAGCTGTTTTTT. It codes for CASSLSGGAGGELFF. V usage is TRBV27 and J usage is TRBJ2-2, with 7 bases that match TRBD2. The junction had 5 bases not matched to a gene; V was cut back by 0 bases and J by 7 bases. Germline V lookup: CDR1 MNHEY, CDR2 SMNVEV (reference sequence). The CDR3 has 15 amino acids.